These T cell receptor beta chains were read from a single sample in a study of Graves' ophthalmopathy and Graves' hyperthyroidism. TCRdb recomputed calls from the multiplex PCR reads with MiXCR, one row per CDR3 protein. The sample records about 1.2 million distinct CDR3 sequences, about 35% being singletons. Sequencing input: peripheral blood or thyroid tissue (not recorded which). These receptors all stem from an adult man with Graves' hyperthyroidism. Both conserved end residues are part of each CDR3. Each record gives: CDR3 length, V gene, J gene, D gene, clone size, CDR3 DNA, CDR3 protein. A D gene is named only where the DNA matches it firmly. Clone size appears in some rows only: once, few, many, or a class for an expanded clone.

cdr3_length: 16; v_call: TRBV7-2; j_call: TRBJ1-6; d_call: .; clone_size: .; cdr3_nt: TGTGCCAGCAGCTACCGCAGGGCGGGCCCAAATTCACCCCTCCACTTT; cdr3_aa: CASSYRRAGPNSPLHF
cdr3_length: 14; v_call: TRBV7-9; j_call: TRBJ2-7; d_call: .; clone_size: many; cdr3_nt: TGTGCCAGCAGCTTAGAAGGCAGGACCTACGAGCAGTACTTC; cdr3_aa: CASSLEGRTYEQYF
cdr3_length: 15; v_call: TRBV25-1; j_call: TRBJ2-5; d_call: TRBD2; clone_size: many; cdr3_nt: TGTGCCAGCAGTGAACGAGCGGGAACCCAAGAGACCCAGTACTTC; cdr3_aa: CASSERAGTQETQYF
cdr3_length: 16; v_call: TRBV4-3; j_call: TRBJ2-7; d_call: .; clone_size: many; cdr3_nt: TGCGCCAGCAGCCAAGACGTGGCTAGCGTCACCTACGAGCAGTACTTC; cdr3_aa: CASSQDVASVTYEQYF
cdr3_length: 13; v_call: TRBV7-2; j_call: TRBJ2-5; d_call: .; clone_size: .; cdr3_nt: TGTGCCAGCAGCGCCGGGACTCAAGGGACCCAGTACTTC; cdr3_aa: CASSAGTQGTQYF
cdr3_length: 16; v_call: TRBV2; j_call: TRBJ1-2; d_call: .; clone_size: .; cdr3_nt: TGTGCCAGCAGTGGAGACGCGGGGGCCATTAACTATGGCTACACCTTC; cdr3_aa: CASSGDAGAINYGYTF
cdr3_length: 20; v_call: TRBV25-1; j_call: TRBJ1-5; d_call: .; clone_size: .; cdr3_nt: TGTGCCAGCAGCGCCTCGGGGGGGGCCGGCAGTGATTATAGCAATCAGCCCCAGCATTTT; cdr3_aa: CASSASGGAGSDYSNQPQHF
cdr3_length: 17; v_call: TRBV10-2; j_call: TRBJ1-2; d_call: .; clone_size: few; cdr3_nt: TGCGCCAGCAGTGGACTAGCGGACAGTCTTTTAAACTATGGCTACACCTTC; cdr3_aa: CASSGLADSLLNYGYTF
cdr3_length: 13; v_call: TRBV24-1; j_call: TRBJ1-2; d_call: .; clone_size: many; cdr3_nt: TGTGCCACCAGTGACACGGGAACGCTTGGCTACACCTTC; cdr3_aa: CATSDTGTLGYTF
cdr3_length: 14; v_call: TRBV27; j_call: TRBJ2-7; d_call: .; clone_size: few; cdr3_nt: TGTGCCAGCAGTTCCTGGACAGTCAGCTACGAGCAGTACTTC; cdr3_aa: CASSSWTVSYEQYF
cdr3_length: 17; v_call: TRBV15; j_call: TRBJ2-5; d_call: TRBD1; clone_size: many; cdr3_nt: TGTGCCACCAGCCCCAATTATATCCGGGACAGCCAAGAGACCCAGTACTTC; cdr3_aa: CATSPNYIRDSQETQYF
cdr3_length: 13; v_call: TRBV19; j_call: TRBJ2-7; d_call: .; clone_size: many; cdr3_nt: TGTGCCAGTAGTATGGCAGAGGCCTACGAGCAGTACTTC; cdr3_aa: CASSMAEAYEQYF
cdr3_length: 15; v_call: TRBV5-1; j_call: TRBJ1-1; d_call: .; clone_size: .; cdr3_nt: TGCGCCAGCAGCTTCTTTCTTGTGTCGAACACTGAAGCTTTCTTT; cdr3_aa: CASSFFLVSNTEAFF
cdr3_length: 16; v_call: TRBV19; j_call: TRBJ2-2; d_call: .; clone_size: .; cdr3_nt: TGTGCCAGTAGTATAGTTTCCGGGACTGACACCGGGGAGCTGTTTTTT; cdr3_aa: CASSIVSGTDTGELFF
cdr3_length: 16; v_call: TRBV9; j_call: TRBJ2-7; d_call: TRBD2; clone_size: .; cdr3_nt: TGTGCTAGCAGCGTAGCTTGGTCTAGCGGGAGCTACGAGCAGTACTTC; cdr3_aa: CASSVAWSSGSYEQYF
cdr3_length: 14; v_call: TRBV10-3; j_call: TRBJ1-5; d_call: TRBD1; clone_size: .; cdr3_nt: TGTGCCATCAGCGGACAGGGGCCTGGATGGCCCCAGCATTTT; cdr3_aa: CAISGQGPGWPQHF
cdr3_length: 15; v_call: TRBV7-2; j_call: TRBJ2-2; d_call: .; clone_size: many; cdr3_nt: TGTGCCAGCAGCTTAGTTTCCGGGAACACCGGGGAGCTGTTTTTT; cdr3_aa: CASSLVSGNTGELFF
cdr3_length: 15; v_call: TRBV10-3; j_call: TRBJ2-3; d_call: .; clone_size: few; cdr3_nt: TGTGCCATCGGGGCCCGGGCCGCGAACACAGATACGCAGTATTTT; cdr3_aa: CAIGARAANTDTQYF
cdr3_length: 14; v_call: TRBV7-2; j_call: TRBJ1-5; d_call: .; clone_size: .; cdr3_nt: TGTGCCAGCTCAGAGGGGGGGGGAGATCAGCCCCAGCATTTT; cdr3_aa: CASSEGGGDQPQHF
cdr3_length: 16; v_call: TRBV20-1; j_call: TRBJ2-5; d_call: .; clone_size: many; cdr3_nt: TGCAGTGCTAGAGATAGGGCGGTTGGGTTCCAAGAGACCCAGTACTTC; cdr3_aa: CSARDRAVGFQETQYF
cdr3_length: 11; v_call: TRBV30; j_call: TRBJ1-2; d_call: .; clone_size: few; cdr3_nt: TGTGCCTGGAGTAGCCTAGCTGACTACACCTTC; cdr3_aa: CAWSSLADYTF
cdr3_length: 13; v_call: TRBV10-3; j_call: TRBJ2-7; d_call: TRBD1; clone_size: .; cdr3_nt: TGTGCCAGCGCGGGACAGGGTGCCTACGAGCAGTACTTC; cdr3_aa: CASAGQGAYEQYF
cdr3_length: 17; v_call: TRBV6-1; j_call: TRBJ2-2; d_call: TRBD2; clone_size: .; cdr3_nt: TGTGCCAGCAGTGCTCGGCGGGAGGGTCCCCTCACCGGGGAGCTGTTTTTT; cdr3_aa: CASSARREGPLTGELFF
cdr3_length: 15; v_call: TRBV14; j_call: TRBJ2-5; d_call: TRBD1; clone_size: .; cdr3_nt: TGTGCCAGCAGCCTCCCCGGGACAGGAAAAGAGACCCAGTACTTC; cdr3_aa: CASSLPGTGKETQYF
cdr3_length: 13; v_call: TRBV7-9; j_call: TRBJ2-3; d_call: .; clone_size: .; cdr3_nt: TGTGCCAGCAGCTTAGCGTCCGCGGATACGCAGTATTTT; cdr3_aa: CASSLASADTQYF
cdr3_length: 13; v_call: TRBV28; j_call: TRBJ2-5; d_call: .; clone_size: few; cdr3_nt: TGTGCCACCGGTGGCGGGGCAATTGAGACCCAGTACTTC; cdr3_aa: CATGGGAIETQYF
cdr3_length: 14; v_call: TRBV5-1; j_call: TRBJ2-7; d_call: .; clone_size: few; cdr3_nt: TGCGCCAGCAAACCGGGGGCCCTCACCTACGAGCAGTACTTC; cdr3_aa: CASKPGALTYEQYF
cdr3_length: 15; v_call: TRBV10-2; j_call: TRBJ1-4; d_call: TRBD1; clone_size: .; cdr3_nt: TGCGCCAGCAGTGAGCCGGACAGGGGACGGGCAAAACTGTTTTTT; cdr3_aa: CASSEPDRGRAKLFF
cdr3_length: 15; v_call: TRBV4-3; j_call: TRBJ2-5; d_call: .; clone_size: many; cdr3_nt: TGCGCCAGCAGCCAAGAGCGTGACTCCAGAGGGACCCAGTACTTC; cdr3_aa: CASSQERDSRGTQYF
cdr3_length: 16; v_call: TRBV7-8; j_call: TRBJ1-4; d_call: .; clone_size: .; cdr3_nt: TGTGCCAGCAGCTCCGGTCATTGGGGTACTAATGAAAAACTGTTTTTT; cdr3_aa: CASSSGHWGTNEKLFF
cdr3_length: 14; v_call: TRBV6-5; j_call: TRBJ2-5; d_call: TRBD2; clone_size: .; cdr3_nt: TGTGCCAGCAAACTGGGACTAGCGGAAGAGACCCAGTACTTC; cdr3_aa: CASKLGLAEETQYF
cdr3_length: 15; v_call: TRBV19; j_call: TRBJ2-7; d_call: TRBD1; clone_size: many; cdr3_nt: TGTGCCAGTAGTATCCCGGGACAGCCGACCTACGAGCAGTACTTC; cdr3_aa: CASSIPGQPTYEQYF
cdr3_length: 14; v_call: TRBV11-2; j_call: TRBJ2-7; d_call: .; clone_size: .; cdr3_nt: TGTGCCAGCAGCTTAGGGAACAGCAACTACGAGCAGTACTTC; cdr3_aa: CASSLGNSNYEQYF
cdr3_length: 11; v_call: TRBV18; j_call: TRBJ2-7; d_call: .; clone_size: few; cdr3_nt: TGTGCCAGCTCACCAGGCCTCGAGCAGTACTTC; cdr3_aa: CASSPGLEQYF
cdr3_length: 16; v_call: TRBV7-8; j_call: TRBJ1-4; d_call: TRBD1; clone_size: .; cdr3_nt: TGTGCCAGCAGCTCCGGACAGGGTCTACTCAATGAAAAACTGTTTTTT; cdr3_aa: CASSSGQGLLNEKLFF
cdr3_length: 12; v_call: TRBV11-2; j_call: TRBJ2-7; d_call: .; clone_size: many; cdr3_nt: TGTGCCAGCAGCTTAGTACTCTACGAGCAGTACTTC; cdr3_aa: CASSLVLYEQYF
cdr3_length: 14; v_call: TRBV29-1; j_call: TRBJ1-2; d_call: TRBD1; clone_size: .; cdr3_nt: TGCAGCGTGGGGACTAGCGGGACAGGGTGGGGCTACACCTTC; cdr3_aa: CSVGTSGTGWGYTF
cdr3_length: 14; v_call: TRBV27; j_call: TRBJ2-5; d_call: .; clone_size: few; cdr3_nt: TGTGCCAGCAGTTCCACAGGTTTCCACGGGTCCCAGTACTTC; cdr3_aa: CASSSTGFHGSQYF
cdr3_length: 16; v_call: TRBV7-9; j_call: TRBJ2-2; d_call: .; clone_size: once; cdr3_nt: TGTGCCAGCATAGGGGAGACCAGGCGGAACACCGGGGAGCTGTTTTTT; cdr3_aa: CASIGETRRNTGELFF
cdr3_length: 16; v_call: TRBV7-8; j_call: TRBJ2-5; d_call: .; clone_size: many; cdr3_nt: TGTGCCAGCAGCCCACTGGGGTGGGGGGCGCAAGAAACCCAGTACTTC; cdr3_aa: CASSPLGWGAQETQYF
cdr3_length: 16; v_call: TRBV7-8; j_call: TRBJ2-2; d_call: .; clone_size: .; cdr3_nt: TGTGCCAGCAGAAAAGCGCGGGAGAGGGGGACCGGGGAGCTGTTTTTT; cdr3_aa: CASRKARERGTGELFF
cdr3_length: 14; v_call: TRBV29-1; j_call: TRBJ1-4; d_call: .; clone_size: many; cdr3_nt: TGCAGCGTTGGAGACAGGACTCAAAATGAAAAACTGTTTTTT; cdr3_aa: CSVGDRTQNEKLFF
cdr3_length: 12; v_call: TRBV20-1; j_call: TRBJ1-5; d_call: .; clone_size: .; cdr3_nt: TGCAGTGCTGAGGGGGGAAATCAGCCCCAGCATTTT; cdr3_aa: CSAEGGNQPQHF
cdr3_length: 15; v_call: TRBV10-3; j_call: TRBJ2-6; d_call: .; clone_size: once; cdr3_nt: TGTGCCATCAGCGGTGGAGACTCTGGGGCCAACGTCCTGACTTTC; cdr3_aa: CAISGGDSGANVLTF
cdr3_length: 13; v_call: TRBV10-3; j_call: TRBJ1-1; d_call: .; clone_size: .; cdr3_nt: TGTGCCATCAGCTTTCGCGGAGGCGCTGAAGCTTTCTTT; cdr3_aa: CAISFRGGAEAFF
cdr3_length: 15; v_call: TRBV9; j_call: TRBJ2-7; d_call: TRBD1; clone_size: few; cdr3_nt: TGTGCCAGCAGCGTAGAGGGGGCTCGAGTCTACGAGCAGTACTTC; cdr3_aa: CASSVEGARVYEQYF
cdr3_length: 16; v_call: TRBV7-2; j_call: TRBJ2-5; d_call: .; clone_size: many; cdr3_nt: TGTGCCAGCAGCTTAGGACTTACAGTAGGCCAAGAGACCCAGTACTTC; cdr3_aa: CASSLGLTVGQETQYF
cdr3_length: 13; v_call: TRBV6-6; j_call: TRBJ1-5; d_call: .; clone_size: .; cdr3_nt: TGTGCCAGCAGTTTATTCAGGGTTCAGCCCCAGCATTTT; cdr3_aa: CASSLFRVQPQHF
cdr3_length: 16; v_call: TRBV7-2; j_call: TRBJ1-6; d_call: .; clone_size: .; cdr3_nt: TGTGCCAGCAAGTCCCTTGGGTTCTCCTATAATTCACCCCTCCACTTT; cdr3_aa: CASKSLGFSYNSPLHF